This T cell receptor (beta chain) was observed in a study of blood T cells in healthy people across ages. Overall study: Per two T cells, about one barcoded beta molecule was captured through template switching.

A second about 6 to 11 cycle PCR used barcoded and J-beta primers. MiXCR, applied by TCRdb to the 5' RACE reads, yields one record per CDR3 protein. The sample has 1.5 million to 2 million distinct CDR3 sequences, around 40% seen once. Isolation recovered at least 7 million PBMCs from every sample. This clonotype was seen just once. Relative to the germline gene, one junction end is altered; a read error may explain this. This CDR3 spans 15 amino acids. From germline, CDR1 is LNHNV and CDR2 YYDKDF (reference sequence). V is TRBV15 and J is TRBJ2-7, with D unresolved. Sequencing used blood. This clonotype was sampled from a human donor in good health. The CDR3 protein is CATGRDAAQPYEQYF. CDR3 DNA sequence: TGTGCCACCGGCAGAGATGCAGCGCAGCCCTACGAGCAGTACTTC. Looking up the rest from reference TRBV15 and TRBJ2-7 gives the full variable domain: DAMVIQNPRYQVTQFGKPVTLSCSQTLNHNVMYWYQQKSSQAPKLLFHYYDKDFNNEADTPDNFQSRRPNTSFCFLDIRSPGLGDTAMYLCATGRDAAQPYEQYFGPGTRLTVT.